The next 7 T cell receptor beta chains were all read from a single sample in a study of glioma-infiltrating T cells listed by TCRdb under 2016. This sample was sequenced with an Illumina MiSeq. TCR alpha and beta CDR3 regions were amplified with the iRepertoire nested amplicon-rescue multiplex PCR (arm-PCR) platform from RNA. Starting from the raw public reads, TCRdb applied fastp trimming at Q25, assembled clones with MiXCR and retained in-frame beta chains. Here each entry gathers all rows of one CDR3 protein and keeps the most common genes and DNA. The sample has over 130,000 distinct CDR3 sequences on record, more than 35% of them singletons. In total, the top ten clones hold around 18% of the sample. What was sequenced was glioma tissue, nonneoplastic brain tissue, or PBMCs (not recorded which). All receptors derive from a human donor with low-grade glioma or glioblastoma, undergoing nonglioma brain surgery, or in good health (not recorded which).

The chain combines TRBV28 with TRBJ2-5; possibly TRBD2 for D (5 bases). The end of the DNA aligns better with TRBJ2-1, so the J call may be wrong. The CDR3 loop spans 14 amino acids. The germline CDR1 and CDR2 sequences are MDHEN and SYDVKM. CDR3 residues: CASKKRTSSYEQFF. In DNA, the CDR3 is TGTGCCAGCAAGAAGCGGACCAGCTCCTACGAGCAGTTCTTC.

This clonotype was seen a few times. The chain links TRBV7-2 to TRBJ2-7; D unclear. The germline CDR1 and CDR2 sequences are SGHTA and FQGNSA. With 7 bases removed from V and 3 bases from J, the gap between germline ends came to 4 bases. This CDR3 has 10 amino acids. The CDR3 protein is CASINYEQYF. The CDR3 DNA sequence: TGTGCCAGCATTAACTACGAGCAGTACTTC. Complete variable domain (other parts from reference TRBV7-2 and TRBJ2-7): GAGVSQSPSNKVTEKGKDVELRCDPISGHTALYWYRQSLGQGLEFLIYFQGNSAPDKSGLPSDRFSAERTGGSVSTLTIQRTQQEDSAVYLCASINYEQYFGPGTRLTVT.

CDR3 region: CASSLNGETQYF. The DNA of the CDR3 is TGTGCCAGCAGCCTAAACGGGGAGACCCAGTACTTC. V gene TRBV7-2 combines with J gene TRBJ2-5; D remains unclear. The CDR3 runs 12 residues. Germline V gene lookup returns CDR1 SGHTA and CDR2 FQGNSA. The ends were cut back, 5 bases at V and 5 bases at J, with 9 bases in the middle.

The chain has TRBV4-1 and TRBJ1-3; D perhaps matches TRBD1 (6 bases). Germline V CDR1 and CDR2: MGHRA, YSYEKL. Trimming took off 4 bases at V and 3 bases at J, with 16 bases between the two ends. The CDR3 spans 16 residues. This chain's CDR3 is CASSPTGFERGNTIYF. CDR3 in DNA: TGCGCCAGCAGCCCTACAGGGTTTGAGCGTGGAAACACCATATATTTT.

This clonotype came up many times. The rearrangement links TRBV4-1 to TRBJ2-1, with D possibly being TRBD2 (5 bases). Trimming took 4 bases from V and 5 from J, leaving 9 bases between them. Germline CDR1 MGHRA, CDR2 YSYEKL. This CDR3 spans 13 amino acids. The CDR3 bases are TGCGCCAGCAGCCCTGGACTTAACAATGAGCAGTTCTTC. Amino acids: CASSPGLNNEQFF.

The chain has TRBV20-1 and TRBJ2-7; possible D gene TRBD1, 5 bases. Germline V gene data show CDR1 as DFQATT and CDR2 as SNEGSKA (reference sequence). This CDR3 spans 14 amino acids. The V and J ends lost 7 bases and 0 bases respectively, with 16 bases between them. The CDR3 DNA is TGCAGTGGTCTTCCTGGACATAGCTCCTACGAGCAGTACTTC. It translates to CSGLPGHSSYEQYF.

The V and J genes are TRBV6-1 and TRBJ2-7; 8 bases align to TRBD2. This CDR3 region has 18 residues. Germline-derived CDR1 and CDR2 are MNHNS and SASEGT. V was clipped by 6 bases and J by 3 bases; unmatched bases: 19. This chain's CDR3 is CASSLGTRIVSAFYEQYF. CDR3 coding DNA: TGTGCCAGCAGCCTGGGGACTAGAATAGTGTCGGCTTTCTACGAGCAGTACTTC.